Listed below are T cell receptor beta chains from one sample, sequenced in a study of low-dose radiotherapy and immunotherapy resistance in tumors. TCRdb re-analysed the reads in MiXCR, keeping a single row per CDR3 protein. This sample has 85,000 to 100,000 distinct CDR3 sequences, with under 9.5% found just once. This material consisted of PBMCs, taken before treatment. These receptors came from a male donor with prostate cancer. The CDR3 runs from the conserved cysteine through the conserved F or W. The D gene is left open where the match is weak. Clone sizes are given selectively: once, few, many, or a class where the clone is expanded.

cdr3_nt: TGTGCCAGCAGACAGGGTCCCTCTGGAAACACCATATATTTT
cdr3_aa: CASRQGPSGNTIYF
clone_size: many
j_call: TRBJ1-3
d_call: .
v_call: TRBV7-9
cdr3_length: 14

cdr3_nt: TGCGCCAGCAGCTGGGGACAGGGAGCTAGCACAGATACGCAGTATTTT
cdr3_aa: CASSWGQGASTDTQYF
clone_size: many
j_call: TRBJ2-3
d_call: TRBD1
v_call: TRBV5-1
cdr3_length: 16

cdr3_nt: TGCAGTGCTAGAGTTGGACTAGCGGGAGGGGGCAGACCAGATACGCAGTATTTT
cdr3_aa: CSARVGLAGGGRPDTQYF
clone_size: many
j_call: TRBJ2-3
d_call: TRBD2
v_call: TRBV20-1
cdr3_length: 18

cdr3_nt: TGTGCCAGCAGTTTACTAGCAAGCAATGAGCAGTTCTTC
cdr3_aa: CASSLLASNEQFF
clone_size: many
j_call: TRBJ2-1
d_call: .
v_call: TRBV12-3/TRBV12-4
cdr3_length: 13

cdr3_nt: TGTGCCAGCAGTTTGGGAGTTTTCAGCTCTGGGGCCAACGTCCTGACTTTC
cdr3_aa: CASSLGVFSSGANVLTF
clone_size: many
j_call: TRBJ2-6
d_call: .
v_call: TRBV6-8
cdr3_length: 17

cdr3_nt: TGCAGCGTCGGAGGTCTCTACGAGCAGTACTTC
cdr3_aa: CSVGGLYEQYF
clone_size: many
j_call: TRBJ2-7
d_call: .
v_call: TRBV29-1
cdr3_length: 11

cdr3_nt: TGTGCCAGCCGGAAATGGGAACACAGGGGATCCTATGGCTACACCTTC
cdr3_aa: CASRKWEHRGSYGYTF
clone_size: many
j_call: TRBJ1-2
d_call: TRBD1
v_call: TRBV19
cdr3_length: 16

cdr3_nt: TGTGCCAGCAGTTTTAGTGGCGGGAGCCTTGCCAATGAGCAGTTCTTC
cdr3_aa: CASSFSGGSLANEQFF
clone_size: many
j_call: TRBJ2-1
d_call: TRBD2
v_call: TRBV12-3/TRBV12-4
cdr3_length: 16

cdr3_nt: TGTGCCAGCTCACCATCAGTCAGCCTGAACACTGAAGCTTTCTTT
cdr3_aa: CASSPSVSLNTEAFF
clone_size: many
j_call: TRBJ1-1
d_call: .
v_call: TRBV18
cdr3_length: 15

cdr3_nt: TGCAGTGCTAGATCGCTGCGGAGTACAGATACGCAGTATTTT
cdr3_aa: CSARSLRSTDTQYF
clone_size: many
j_call: TRBJ2-3
d_call: .
v_call: TRBV20-1
cdr3_length: 14

cdr3_nt: TGTGCCAGCAGTAGGGGCCCAGAGACCCAGTACTTC
cdr3_aa: CASSRGPETQYF
clone_size: .
j_call: TRBJ2-5
d_call: .
v_call: TRBV6-2/TRBV6-3
cdr3_length: 12

cdr3_nt: TGTGCCAGCAGTGCGACAGGGATGCGCAATCAGCCCCAGCATTTT
cdr3_aa: CASSATGMRNQPQHF
clone_size: many
j_call: TRBJ1-5
d_call: TRBD1
v_call: TRBV25-1
cdr3_length: 15

cdr3_nt: TGTGCCAGCAGCTTAGGGGAGCGAGAGACCCAGTACTTC
cdr3_aa: CASSLGERETQYF
clone_size: many
j_call: TRBJ2-5
d_call: .
v_call: TRBV7-2
cdr3_length: 13

cdr3_nt: TGCGCCAGCAGCCCCCGGACTAGCGGTGATACGCAGTATTTT
cdr3_aa: CASSPRTSGDTQYF
clone_size: many
j_call: TRBJ2-3
d_call: TRBD2
v_call: TRBV4-3
cdr3_length: 14

cdr3_nt: TGTGCCAGCAGCAAAGCGGAAATGGGACAGGGGAAGATGAACACTGAAGCTTTCTTT
cdr3_aa: CASSKAEMGQGKMNTEAFF
clone_size: many
j_call: TRBJ1-1
d_call: .
v_call: TRBV21-1
cdr3_length: 19

cdr3_nt: TGCAGTGCTAGTGGGACAGCGAACACTGAAGCTTTCTTT
cdr3_aa: CSASGTANTEAFF
clone_size: few
j_call: TRBJ1-1
d_call: TRBD1
v_call: TRBV20-1
cdr3_length: 13

cdr3_nt: TGTGCCAGCAGCTTCGGACAGCTAAGCTACGAGCAGTACTTC
cdr3_aa: CASSFGQLSYEQYF
clone_size: .
j_call: TRBJ2-7
d_call: .
v_call: TRBV11-1
cdr3_length: 14

cdr3_nt: TGTGCCTGGAGTGTACGGGCAGGGCTCTACAATGAGCAGTTCTTC
cdr3_aa: CAWSVRAGLYNEQFF
clone_size: many
j_call: TRBJ2-1
d_call: .
v_call: TRBV30
cdr3_length: 15

cdr3_nt: TGTGCCAGCTCACCAGTGGAGACAGTTGACAATTTCTACGAGCAGTACTTC
cdr3_aa: CASSPVETVDNFYEQYF
clone_size: many
j_call: TRBJ2-7
d_call: .
v_call: TRBV18
cdr3_length: 17

cdr3_nt: TGCGCCAGCAGCCAAGGGTCCGCGGGAGGGCCCGATGAGCAGTTCTTC
cdr3_aa: CASSQGSAGGPDEQFF
clone_size: .
j_call: TRBJ2-1
d_call: TRBD2
v_call: TRBV4-3
cdr3_length: 16

cdr3_nt: TGTGCCAGCAGCCAAGAGCAGACTAGCACAGATACGCAGTATTTT
cdr3_aa: CASSQEQTSTDTQYF
clone_size: many
j_call: TRBJ2-3
d_call: .
v_call: TRBV4-2
cdr3_length: 15

cdr3_nt: TGTGCCAGCAGCCTTCAGCGGGAGGGATCGGATACGCAGTATTTT
cdr3_aa: CASSLQREGSDTQYF
clone_size: many
j_call: TRBJ2-3
d_call: TRBD2
v_call: TRBV7-9
cdr3_length: 15